The 19 T cell receptor beta chains given below trace back to one sample, sequenced in a study of monozygotic twins with inflammatory bowel disease. TCRdb re-called the 5' RACE reads, yielding one record per CDR3 amino acid sequence without DNA. This sample lists fewer than 550,000 distinct CDR3 sequences; its ten largest clones have 2% to 3%. Sequencing was performed on blood. The receptors were gathered from a human donor with ulcerative colitis or Crohn's disease, or a healthy co-twin of an affected twin (not recorded which).

This sequence joins TRBV11-2 and TRBJ2-3; TCRdb returns TRBD1, unconfirmable since there is no DNA. The germline V gene encodes CDR1 SGHAT and CDR2 FQNNGV. CDR3 size: 17 residues. Here the CDR3 reads CASSLGVGTGSTDTQYF.

The genes are TRBV10-3 and TRBJ1-1; TCRdb proposes TRBD1, but this gene call is untestable without DNA. The CDR3 sequence is 13 residues long. CDR1 ENHRY and CDR2 SYGVKD come from the germline V gene. CDR3 sequence: CATIGQGNTEAFF.

V usage is TRBV28 and J usage is TRBJ2-4; TCRdb gives TRBD2 as the D gene, but with no DNA this cannot be confirmed. Germline-derived CDR1 and CDR2 are MDHEN and SYDVKM. The CDR3 has 14 amino acids. The CDR3 loop reads CASSGPDYGEEPYF.

V usage is TRBV5-1 and J usage is TRBJ2-5; the TCRdb D gene call, TRBD1, has no DNA to confirm it. CDR1 and CDR2 (germline): SGHRS, YFSETQ. This CDR3 comprises 15 residues. CDR3 residues: CASSPLTGFRETQYF.

J is TRBJ2-5 and V is TRBV7-9. CDR1 and CDR2 (germline): SEHNR, FQNEAQ (reference sequence). This CDR3 is 14 amino acids long. Here the CDR3 reads CASSLSGLAETQYF.

The chain employs TRBV10-3 and TRBJ2-5; TCRdb lists TRBD2, though no DNA is available to test this call. The CDR3 extends over 14 amino acids. Germline assignment: CDR1 ENHRY and CDR2 SYGVKD. CDR3 sequence: CAISAGGVGETQYF.

This chain links TRBV7-9 with TRBJ2-2; TCRdb reports TRBD1, a call that lacks DNA to check it against. The CDR3 sequence is 15 residues long. The V gene's germline CDR1 is SEHNR and CDR2 FQNEAQ (reference sequence). This chain's CDR3 is CASSLVGDSTGELFF.

V usage is TRBV27 and J usage is TRBJ2-3; TCRdb lists TRBD2, though no DNA is available to test this call. The germline V gene encodes CDR1 MNHEY and CDR2 SMNVEV (reference sequence). This CDR3 comprises 16 residues. The CDR3 sequence is CASSFTSGRTTDTQYF.

The chain carries TRBV20-1 and TRBJ2-1. Germline V gene data show CDR1 as DFQATT and CDR2 as SNEGSKA (reference sequence). The CDR3 length is 15 residues. CDR3 protein: CSASLSGRTINAALF.

This chain links TRBV20-1 with TRBJ2-3; TCRdb reports TRBD2, a call that lacks DNA to check it against. CDR3 length: 16 residues. Germline V gene sequence: CDR1 DFQATT, CDR2 SNEGSKA (reference sequence). The CDR3 is CSARGVLAGAVDTQYF.

The chain has TRBV10-2 and TRBJ2-1; TCRdb designates TRBD2, a call that cannot be tested without DNA. This CDR3 spans 15 amino acids. Germline-derived CDR1 and CDR2 are WSHSY and SAAADI. The CDR3 sequence: CASSDLAGGLNEQFF.

This chain links TRBV14 with TRBJ2-1. There are 13 residues in the CDR3. The V gene's germline CDR1 is SGHDN and CDR2 FVKESK. The CDR3 loop reads CASSQDLGSEQFF.

The rearrangement joins TRBV5-1 to TRBJ2-5; TCRdb calls TRBD2, which cannot be checked without DNA. Germline V CDR1 and CDR2: SGHRS, YFSETQ. This CDR3 has 18 amino acids. This chain's CDR3 is CASSQWTSGRAEGETQYF. The complete variable domain, with remaining parts taken from reference TRBV5-1 and TRBJ2-5, reads KAGVTQTPRYLIKTRGQQVTLSCSPISGHRSVSWYQQTPGQGLQFLFEYFSETQRNKGNFPGRFSGRQFSNSRSEMNVSTLELGDSALYLCASSQWTSGRAEGETQYFGPGTRLLVL.

This sequence joins TRBV28 and TRBJ1-2; the D gene TCRdb calls, TRBD1, cannot be checked with no DNA. CDR1 is MDHEN and CDR2 is SYDVKM in the germline V gene. The CDR3 is 12 amino acids. CDR3 loop: CASTTGFYGYTF.

This sequence joins TRBV6-1 and TRBJ2-7; TCRdb's D gene call, TRBD1, goes unchecked for lack of DNA. The CDR3 extends over 11 amino acids. The V gene's germline CDR1 is MNHNS and CDR2 SASEGT. The CDR3 is CASRRQGEQYF.

This chain uses TRBV6-5 with TRBJ2-6. The CDR3 totals 16 residues. The germline CDR1 and CDR2 sequences are MNHEY and SVGAGI. This CDR3 is CASSYSGSSGANVLTF.

This rearrangement joins TRBV20-1 to TRBJ2-1; with no DNA, the TCRdb D assignment of TRBD2 cannot be verified. This CDR3 contains 16 residues. CDR1 and CDR2 from the germline V gene are DFQATT and SNEGSKA (reference sequence). The CDR3 sequence: CSARDPASGRSDEQFF.

The V gene is TRBV5-6, the J gene TRBJ1-2; TCRdb returns TRBD1, unconfirmable since there is no DNA. Germline V CDR1 and CDR2: SGHDT, YYEEEE. The CDR3 is made up of 15 amino acids. The CDR3 region is CASSLIEGQGYGYTF.

The chain carries TRBV27 and TRBJ1-1. The CDR3 extends over 17 amino acids. CDR1 is MNHEY and CDR2 is SMNVEV in the germline V gene (reference sequence). Here the CDR3 reads CASSLGAVQRENTEAFF.